The clone carrying this T cell receptor beta chain was seen only a few times. Its antigen is unidentified. A read error is likely here: a far larger clone is one base away. Sequencing libraries for TCR beta were prepared with iRepertoire HTBI primers and Arm-PCR of CDR3 regions. Original processing methods: Detected in the samples were approximately 58 TRBV and over twelve TRBJ segments. From the multiplex PCR reads, TCRdb called clonotypes with MiXCR, one entry per CDR3 protein. The V and J calls were not made by the authors but by TCRdb's processing. Of 400,000 to 500,000 distinct CDR3 sequences in the sample, around 15% were seen once. The data are from a study of regulatory T cells in long-lasting Graves disease. This CDR3 region has 12 residues. V was shortened by 3 bases and J by 10 bases, with 13 bases between the two germline ends. Germline values: CDR1 DFQATT, CDR2 SNEGSKA (reference sequence).

General observations from the study: Among samples with persistent disease, TRBV28, TRBJ1-2 and TRBJ2-5 were favored.

Time point denoted: newly diagnosed GD, antithyroid drugs for less than 3 months. With RNA extracted from PBMCs as input, the TCR library was made. The same data also contributed to another study, on T cells in Graves' hyperthyroidism and ophthalmopathy.

This clonotype originated in a young woman with Graves disease. Sample: peripheral blood mononuclear cells (PBMCs), taken at new diagnosis, from a patient treated with antithyroid drugs. This chain connects TRBV20-1 to TRBJ2-1; D is possibly TRBD2 (5 bases). CDR3 residues: CSASWTGVEQFF. DNA of the CDR3: TGCAGTGCTAGCTGGACTGGCGTCGAGCAGTTCTTC.